One sample yielded the 8 T cell receptor beta chains listed below, sequenced in a study of T cell changes during pregnancy in multiple sclerosis. The method was immunoSEQ multiplex PCR; TCRdb's version includes in-frame clones alone and lacks a portion of them. The sample holds roughly 35,000 clones, under 95% seen once. Sample: CD4+ T cells from peripheral blood mononuclear cells, taken after pregnancy. These receptors originate from a female donor with multiple sclerosis, enrolled in a pregnancy study.

The J gene is TRBJ2-3, the V gene TRBV9; 7 nucleotides line up with TRBD2. Germline V CDR1 and CDR2: SGDLS, YYNGEE. V lost 0 bases, J lost 0 bases, and 7 bases stayed unmatched. The CDR3 length is 17 residues. The CDR3 sequence is CASSVGPSGRSTDTQYF. The CDR3 DNA is TGTGCCAGCAGCGTAGGTCCTAGCGGCCGTAGCACAGATACGCAGTATTTT.

V gene TRBV7-2 combines with J gene TRBJ1-1; 8 bases match TRBD1. V was pared by 5 bases and J by 0 bases, with 8 bases of the junction left unmatched. The CDR3 is 16 amino acids. Germline CDR1 reads SGHTA; CDR2 reads FQGNSA. CDR3 loop: CASSPPRTGMNTEAFF. CDR3 nucleotide sequence: TGTGCCAGCAGCCCCCCGCGGACAGGGATGAACACTGAAGCTTTCTTT. Based on the CDR3 plus reference TRBV7-2 and TRBJ1-1, the full variable domain is GAGVSQSPSNKVTEKGKDVELRCDPISGHTALYWYRQSLGQGLEFLIYFQGNSAPDKSGLPSDRFSAERTGGSVSTLTIQRTQQEDSAVYLCASSPPRTGMNTEAFFGQGTRLTVV.

The chain links TRBV19 to TRBJ2-3, with 9 bases matching TRBD1. Germline trimming cut 10 bases from V and 5 bases from J; bases unmatched to any gene: 7. The CDR3 consists of 13 residues. Germline V gene sequence: CDR1 LNHDA, CDR2 SQIVND (reference sequence). CDR3 nucleotides: TGTGCCACCGCCGACAGGGGGAGAGATACGCAGTATTTT. Translated, it gives CATADRGRDTQYF.

The V and J genes are TRBV4-2 and TRBJ1-2; TRBD1 aligns across 7 bases. Trimming at V came to 1 base and at J to 3 bases, leaving 5 bases not matched to a gene. This CDR3 spans 15 amino acids. Germline CDR1 reads LGHNA; CDR2 reads YNFKEQ. The DNA of the CDR3 is TGTGCCAGCAGCCAAGGAACCGGGACAGACTATGGCTACACCTTC. Its translation is CASSQGTGTDYGYTF.

The V call is TRBV19, the J call TRBJ2-3; TRBD1 matches 9 bases. V lost 3 bases and J lost 2; bases outside the gene matches: 6. Per the germline V gene, CDR1 is LNHDA and CDR2 is SQIVND (reference sequence). The CDR3 totals 16 residues. This chain's CDR3 is CASSIDRGKNTDTQYF. The CDR3 bases are TGTGCCAGTAGTATCGACAGGGGGAAAAACACAGATACGCAGTATTTT.

The genes are TRBV2 and TRBJ2-2, with 13 bases aligning to TRBD2. The CDR3 loop spans 15 amino acids. V trimming: 8 bases; J trimming: 6 bases; junction bases outside the gene matches: 6. Per the germline V gene, CDR1 is SNHLY and CDR2 is FYNNEI. CDR3 sequence: CASYPGLAGSGELFF. In nucleotides, the CDR3 is TGTGCCAGCTACCCGGGACTAGCGGGATCCGGGGAGCTGTTTTTT.

This rearrangement joins TRBV9 to TRBJ2-7, with 11 nucleotides matching TRBD2. V lost 4 bases to trimming and J lost 7 bases; unmatched junction nucleotides: 13. Per the germline V gene, CDR1 is SGDLS and CDR2 is YYNGEE. This CDR3 is built from 16 residues. CDR3 sequence: CASSLSSGGTVWEQYF. The CDR3 nucleotides read TGTGCCAGCAGCTTATCTAGCGGGGGGACAGTATGGGAGCAGTACTTC.

The rearrangement links TRBV19 to TRBJ2-7; D call uncertain. There are 13 residues in the CDR3. V was cut by 3 bases and J by 3 bases, with 9 bases left in between. Germline CDR1 reads LNHDA; CDR2 reads SQIVND (reference sequence). CDR3 loop: CASSIKQSYEQYF. The CDR3 coding sequence is TGTGCCAGTAGTATTAAACAGAGCTACGAGCAGTACTTC.